This T cell receptor (beta chain) was recovered during a study of OX40 agonist ivuxolimab in advanced cancers. Overall study context: At 0.01 to 10 mg/kg, ivuxolimab was administered intravenously to patients every 2 weeks. Partial responses occurred in three patients (one hepatocellular carcinoma, two cutaneous melanoma).

Measured with immunoSEQ multiplex PCR; TCRdb has only the in-frame clones, and not every one. The sample lists under 80,000 clones, over 70% occurring once. About this clone: Its antigen is unidentified.

Study-level findings and limits: In CD8+ T cells, expanded clones were on average more numerous than in CD4+.

The length of the CDR3 is 15 residues. V was clipped by 2 bases and J by 0 bases, with 11 bases between them. Germline values: CDR1 MNHNY, CDR2 SVGAGI (reference sequence). The clonotype was recovered from an adult with an advanced solid tumor such as melanoma, head and neck, liver or kidney cancer. Sequences were derived from CD4+ or CD8+ T cells sorted from blood, sampled in a trial of the OX40 agonist ivuxolimab. The chain joins TRBV6-6 to TRBJ2-7, with D uncertain. The CDR3: CASSYNRRPSYEQYF. For the CDR3, the DNA is TGTGCCAGCAGTTACAACCGCCGGCCCTCCTACGAGCAGTACTTC.